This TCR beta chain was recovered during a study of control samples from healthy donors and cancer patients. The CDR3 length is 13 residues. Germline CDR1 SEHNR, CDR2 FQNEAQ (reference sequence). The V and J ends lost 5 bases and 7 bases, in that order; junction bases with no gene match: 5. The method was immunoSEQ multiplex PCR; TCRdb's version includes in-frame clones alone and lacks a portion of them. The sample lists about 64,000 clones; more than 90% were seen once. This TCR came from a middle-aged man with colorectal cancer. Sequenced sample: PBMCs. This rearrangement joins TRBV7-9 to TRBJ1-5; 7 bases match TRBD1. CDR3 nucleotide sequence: TGTGCCAGCAGCCGTGGACAGGACCAGCCCCAGCATTTT. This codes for CASSRGQDQPQHF.